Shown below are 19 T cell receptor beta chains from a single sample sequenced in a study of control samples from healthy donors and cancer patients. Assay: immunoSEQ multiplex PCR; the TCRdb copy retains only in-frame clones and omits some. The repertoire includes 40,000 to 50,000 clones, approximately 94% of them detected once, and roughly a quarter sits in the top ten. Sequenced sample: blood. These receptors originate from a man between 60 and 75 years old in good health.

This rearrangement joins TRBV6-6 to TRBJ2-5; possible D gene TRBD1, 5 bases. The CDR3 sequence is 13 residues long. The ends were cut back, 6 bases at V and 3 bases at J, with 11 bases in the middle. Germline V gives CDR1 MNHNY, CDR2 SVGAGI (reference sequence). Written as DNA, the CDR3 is TGTGCCAGCAGAAGGGGCTCTGAAGAGACCCAGTACTTC. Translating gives CASRRGSEETQYF.

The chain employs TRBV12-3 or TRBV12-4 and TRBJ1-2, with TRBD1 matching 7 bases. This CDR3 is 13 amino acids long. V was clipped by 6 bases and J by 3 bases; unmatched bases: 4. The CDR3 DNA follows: TGTGCCAGCAGGAGGGGGCGCGACTATGGCTACACCTTC. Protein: CASRRGRDYGYTF.

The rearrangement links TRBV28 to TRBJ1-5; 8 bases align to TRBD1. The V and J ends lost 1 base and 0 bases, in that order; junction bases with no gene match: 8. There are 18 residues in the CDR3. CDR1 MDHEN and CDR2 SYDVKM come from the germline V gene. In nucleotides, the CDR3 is TGTGCCAGCAGTTTATATAAGGGGGGACAGGTTAGCAATCAGCCCCAGCATTTT. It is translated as CASSLYKGGQVSNQPQHF. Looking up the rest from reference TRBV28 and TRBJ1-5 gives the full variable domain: DVKVTQSSRYLVKRTGEKVFLECVQDMDHENMFWYRQDPGLGLRLIYFSYDVKMKEKGDIPEGYSVSREKKERFSLILESASTNQTSMYLCASSLYKGGQVSNQPQHFGDGTRLSIL.

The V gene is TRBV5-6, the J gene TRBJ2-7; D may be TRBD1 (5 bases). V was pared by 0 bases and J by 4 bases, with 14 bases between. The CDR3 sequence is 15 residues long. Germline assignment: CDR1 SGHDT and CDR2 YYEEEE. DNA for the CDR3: TGTGCCAGCAGCTTGGGAGTGTCAGGGCGGTACGAGCAGTACTTC. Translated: CASSLGVSGRYEQYF.

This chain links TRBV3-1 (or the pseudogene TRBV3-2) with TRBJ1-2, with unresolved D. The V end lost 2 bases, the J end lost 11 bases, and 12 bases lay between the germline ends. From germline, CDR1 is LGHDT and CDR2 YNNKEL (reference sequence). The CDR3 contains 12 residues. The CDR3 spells CASSQRTDFYTF. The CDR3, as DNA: TGTGCCAGCAGCCAACGGACGGATTTTTACACCTTC.

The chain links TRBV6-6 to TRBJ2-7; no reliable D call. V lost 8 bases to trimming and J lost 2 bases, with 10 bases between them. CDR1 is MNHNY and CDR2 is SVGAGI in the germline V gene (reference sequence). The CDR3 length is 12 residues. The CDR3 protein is CASSPGPYEQYF. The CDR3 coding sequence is TGTGCCAGCTCTCCCGGCCCCTACGAGCAGTACTTC.

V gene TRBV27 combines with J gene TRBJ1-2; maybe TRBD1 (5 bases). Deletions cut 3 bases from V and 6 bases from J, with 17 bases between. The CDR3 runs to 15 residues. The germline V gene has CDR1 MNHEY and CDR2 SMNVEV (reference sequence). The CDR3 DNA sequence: TGTGCCAGCAGTTTGGCTCCCGGGGGTTTGAATGGCTACACCTTC. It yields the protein CASSLAPGGLNGYTF.

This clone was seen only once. The CDR3 coding sequence is TGTGCCAGCAGCTTAGAGGAACACAAGGGAAACACCATATATTTT. Translation gives CASSLEEHKGNTIYF. This chain uses TRBV13 with TRBJ1-3; D is unclear. This CDR3 spans 15 amino acids. Germline lookup yields CDR1 PRHDT and CDR2 FYEKMQ (reference sequence). Trimming pared 1 base from V and 4 bases from J, leaving 11 bases between.

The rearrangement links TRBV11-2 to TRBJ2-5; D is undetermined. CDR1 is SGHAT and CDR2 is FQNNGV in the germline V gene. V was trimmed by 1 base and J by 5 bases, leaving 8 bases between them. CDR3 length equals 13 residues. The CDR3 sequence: CASSLVGSETQYF. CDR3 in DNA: TGTGCCAGCAGCTTAGTAGGGTCCGAGACCCAGTACTTC.

The CDR3 region is CASSVAWQNTEAFF. The CDR3 coding sequence is TGTGCCAGCAGCGTAGCGTGGCAGAACACTGAAGCTTTCTTT. The V call is TRBV9, the J call TRBJ1-1; the D is unclear. Trimming cost V 0 bases and J 1 base, with 7 bases left between them. The CDR3 covers 14 residues. Germline-derived CDR1 and CDR2 are SGDLS and YYNGEE.

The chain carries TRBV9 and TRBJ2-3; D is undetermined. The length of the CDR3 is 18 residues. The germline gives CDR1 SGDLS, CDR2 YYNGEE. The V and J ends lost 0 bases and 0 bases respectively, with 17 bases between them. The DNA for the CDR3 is TGTGCCAGCAGCGTAGAGTCGCGGCTTCCGCGGAGCACAGATACGCAGTATTTT. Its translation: CASSVESRLPRSTDTQYF.

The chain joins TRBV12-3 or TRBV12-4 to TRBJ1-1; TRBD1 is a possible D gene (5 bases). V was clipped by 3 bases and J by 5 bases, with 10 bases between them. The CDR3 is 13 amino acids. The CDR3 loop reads CASSLLGGTEAFF. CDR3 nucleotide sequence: TGTGCCAGCAGTTTGTTGGGGGGTACTGAAGCTTTCTTT.

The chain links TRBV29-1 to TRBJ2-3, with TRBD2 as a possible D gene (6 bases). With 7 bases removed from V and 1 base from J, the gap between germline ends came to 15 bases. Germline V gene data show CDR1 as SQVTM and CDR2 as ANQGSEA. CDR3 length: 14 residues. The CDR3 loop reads CSGEAGEGTDTQYF. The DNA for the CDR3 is TGCAGCGGGGAGGCAGGAGAAGGCACAGATACGCAGTATTTT.

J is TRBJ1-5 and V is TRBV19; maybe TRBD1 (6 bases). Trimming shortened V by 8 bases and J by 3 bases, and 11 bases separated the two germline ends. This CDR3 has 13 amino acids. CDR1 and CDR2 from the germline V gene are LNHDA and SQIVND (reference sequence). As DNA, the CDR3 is TGTGCCAGTGCTAGGACAGTCAATCAGCCCCAGCATTTT. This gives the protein CASARTVNQPQHF.

The CDR3: CASRGGTPKLHEQFF. CDR3 nucleotide sequence: TGTGCCAGCAGGGGGGGGACTCCTAAATTACATGAGCAGTTCTTC. The rearrangement joins TRBV11-3 to TRBJ2-1, with 7 bases matching TRBD2. The V segment lost 6 bases and the J segment 8 bases; nucleotides outside the gene matches: 13. The CDR3 has 15 residues. Germline V gene data show CDR1 as SGHNT and CDR2 as YENEEA.

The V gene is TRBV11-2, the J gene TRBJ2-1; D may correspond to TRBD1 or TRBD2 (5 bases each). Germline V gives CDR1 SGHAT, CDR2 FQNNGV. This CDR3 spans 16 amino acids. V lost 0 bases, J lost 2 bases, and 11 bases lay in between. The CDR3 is CASSLDRGGPYNEQFF. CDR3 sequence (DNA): TGTGCCAGCAGCTTAGATAGGGGCGGGCCCTACAATGAGCAGTTCTTC.

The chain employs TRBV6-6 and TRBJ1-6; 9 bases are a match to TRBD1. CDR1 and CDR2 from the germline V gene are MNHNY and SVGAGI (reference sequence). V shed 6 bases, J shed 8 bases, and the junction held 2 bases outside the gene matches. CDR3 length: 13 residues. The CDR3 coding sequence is TGTGCCAGCAGCGGACAGGGGTATTCACCCCTCCACTTT. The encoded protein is CASSGQGYSPLHF.

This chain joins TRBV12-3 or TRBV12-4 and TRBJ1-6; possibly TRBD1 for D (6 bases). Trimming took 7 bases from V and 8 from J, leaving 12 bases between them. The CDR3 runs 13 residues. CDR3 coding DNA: TGTGCCAGCAACCAAGCAGGGGATTCACCCCTCCACTTT. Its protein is CASNQAGDSPLHF.

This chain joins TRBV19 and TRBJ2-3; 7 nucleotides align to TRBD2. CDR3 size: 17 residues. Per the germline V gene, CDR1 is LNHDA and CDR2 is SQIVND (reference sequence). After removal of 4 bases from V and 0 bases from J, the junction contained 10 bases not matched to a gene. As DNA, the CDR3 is TGTGCCAGTAGTAAGGGCGAGGGGACTACTAGCACAGATACGCAGTATTTT. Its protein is CASSKGEGTTSTDTQYF.